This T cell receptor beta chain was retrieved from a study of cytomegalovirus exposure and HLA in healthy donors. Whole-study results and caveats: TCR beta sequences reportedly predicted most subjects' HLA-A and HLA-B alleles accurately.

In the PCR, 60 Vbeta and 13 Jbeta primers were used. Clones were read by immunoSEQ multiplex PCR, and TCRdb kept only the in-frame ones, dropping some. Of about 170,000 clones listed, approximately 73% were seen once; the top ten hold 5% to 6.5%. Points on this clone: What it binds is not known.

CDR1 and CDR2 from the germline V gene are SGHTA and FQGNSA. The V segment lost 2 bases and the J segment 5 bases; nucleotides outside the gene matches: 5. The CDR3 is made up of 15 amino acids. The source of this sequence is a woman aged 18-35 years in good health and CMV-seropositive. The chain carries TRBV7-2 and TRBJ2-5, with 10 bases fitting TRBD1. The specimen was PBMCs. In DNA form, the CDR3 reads TGTGCCAGCAGCTTATTGGGACAGGGGTGGGAGACCCAGTACTTC. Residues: CASSLLGQGWETQYF.